These 24 T cell receptor beta chains share one sample of origin, sequenced in a study of shared clonotypes between healthy human individuals. The table came from immunoSEQ multiplex PCR; TCRdb's copy has only in-frame clones and leaves some out. The data show 2 million to 3 million clones, 80% to 95% seen once. Material: naive CD4+ T cells from PBMCs. The sample's subset: CD45RA+ positively selected. Receptor source: a man between 18 and 35 years old in good health. Some clones in this sample may be carry-over from other donors' samples.

This rearrangement joins TRBV10-3 to TRBJ2-1; the D gene is possibly TRBD1 (5 bases). The CDR3 runs to 15 residues. In germline, CDR1 is ENHRY, CDR2 SYGVKD. V was pared by 4 bases and J by 4 bases, with 14 bases between. In DNA, the CDR3 is TGTGCCATCAGTGCCCAGGGAATTCGGTACAATGAGCAGTTCTTC. It translates to CAISAQGIRYNEQFF.

As for this clone: Other DNA variants within this sample encode the same CDR3. V is TRBV7-2 and J is TRBJ1-1, with D possibly matching TRBD1 (6 bases). The ends were cut back, 5 bases at V and 0 bases at J, with 10 bases in the middle. Germline CDR1 is SGHTA and CDR2 is FQGNSA. This CDR3 is 14 amino acids long. For the CDR3, the DNA is TGTGCCAGCAGCCCCGGACAGTTGAACACTGAAGCTTTCTTT. Protein: CASSPGQLNTEAFF.

V usage is TRBV10-3 and J usage is TRBJ2-1; D gene unclear. CDR1 is ENHRY, CDR2 SYGVKD, per germline. V was pared by 5 bases and J by 10 bases, with 12 bases between. The CDR3 is 12 amino acids. CDR3 coding DNA: TGTGCCATCAGTCGGGTTGGTTCGGAGCAGTTCTTC. Translating it yields CAISRVGSEQFF.

J is TRBJ1-5 and V is TRBV28; the match to TRBD1 covers 8 bases. Trimming removed 3 bases from V and 0 bases from J; junction bases left unmatched: 10. Germline CDR1 and CDR2: MDHEN and SYDVKM. The CDR3 covers 18 residues. This chain's CDR3 is CASSFPGQATYSNQPQHF. The CDR3 DNA sequence: TGTGCCAGCAGTTTTCCGGGACAGGCCACTTATAGCAATCAGCCCCAGCATTTT.

The chain couples TRBV19 to TRBJ1-2, with D unclear. Germline loops: CDR1 LNHDA, CDR2 SQIVND (reference sequence). The CDR3 is made up of 13 amino acids. The V end lost 6 bases, the J end lost 0 bases, and 8 bases lay between the germline ends. CDR3 nucleotides: TGTGCCAGTAGCGTCGAGGCTAACTATGGCTACACCTTC. This codes for CASSVEANYGYTF.

The chain is built from TRBV6-1 and TRBJ2-2; D is ambiguous. Trimming shortened V by 6 bases and J by 1 base, and 12 bases separated the two germline ends. CDR3 size: 15 residues. Germline V lookup: CDR1 MNHNS, CDR2 SASEGT. The CDR3 DNA reads TGTGCCAGCAGCCCTGACGGCAGGAACACCGGGGAGCTGTTTTTT. Translated, it gives CASSPDGRNTGELFF.

V usage is TRBV2 and J usage is TRBJ1-5, with a weak D call TRBD1 (5 bases). Trimming pared 10 bases from V and 3 bases from J, leaving 13 bases between. CDR3 length: 13 amino acids. Germline V gene data show CDR1 as SNHLY and CDR2 as FYNNEI. The CDR3 sequence: CATQGETNQPQHF. In DNA, the CDR3 is TGTGCCACCCAGGGAGAGACCAATCAGCCCCAGCATTTT.

This chain uses TRBV27 with TRBJ2-3; D is unclear. CDR1 MNHEY and CDR2 SMNVEV come from the germline V gene (reference sequence). V was shortened by 7 bases and J by 6 bases, with 14 bases between the two germline ends. CDR3 length: 13 amino acids. The CDR3 sequence: CASTMKVADTQYF. As DNA, the CDR3 is TGTGCCAGCACCATGAAAGTGGCGGATACGCAGTATTTT.

The V and J genes are TRBV7-9 and TRBJ1-2; D is unclear. With 1 base removed from V and 8 bases from J, the gap between germline ends came to 14 bases. Germline V gives CDR1 SEHNR, CDR2 FQNEAQ (reference sequence). This CDR3 is built from 14 residues. The CDR3 sequence: CASSLVRDLSGYTF. The CDR3 DNA sequence: TGTGCCAGCAGCTTAGTTCGGGATCTATCAGGCTACACCTTC.

V and J are TRBV19 and TRBJ2-6, with D maybe TRBD2 (6 bases). Trimming cost V 11 bases and J 0 bases, with 23 bases left between them. Per germline, CDR1 LNHDA and CDR2 SQIVND (reference sequence). The CDR3 extends over 18 amino acids. The CDR3 sequence: CASSTHRDFSSGANVLTF. CDR3 nucleotides: TGTGCCTCCTCCACTCACCGGGACTTCAGCTCTGGGGCCAACGTCCTGACTTTC.

V gene TRBV11-2 combines with J gene TRBJ2-3; 9 positions match TRBD1. Germline V lookup: CDR1 SGHAT, CDR2 FQNNGV. V lost 5 bases to trimming and J lost 8 bases; unmatched junction nucleotides: 11. The CDR3 is 15 residues long. The chain's CDR3 is CASSGPGQGGGTQYF. The DNA for the CDR3 is TGTGCCAGCAGCGGGCCGGGACAGGGTGGGGGTACGCAGTATTTT.

This clone showed up just once. The rearrangement links TRBV6-6 to TRBJ1-4, with D possibly being TRBD1 (6 bases). CDR1 is MNHNY and CDR2 is SVGAGI in the germline V gene (reference sequence). V was trimmed by 5 bases and J by 10 bases, leaving 11 bases between them. The CDR3 runs 12 residues. The CDR3 DNA reads as TGTGCCAGCAGTAGGGGGGTCGGAAAACTGTTTTTT. Translated: CASSRGVGKLFF.

The genes are TRBV5-1 and TRBJ1-1; D may be TRBD1 (5 bases). With 7 bases removed from V and 1 base from J, the gap between germline ends came to 14 bases. This CDR3 is 14 amino acids long. CDR1 is SGHRS and CDR2 is YFSETQ in the germline V gene. CDR3 region: CASRLAGTNTEAFF. CDR3 coding DNA: TGCGCCAGCCGCCTGGCGGGGACGAACACTGAAGCTTTCTTT.

The chain links TRBV29-1 to TRBJ2-1, with TRBD2 as a possible D gene (6 bases). V was shortened by 6 bases and J by 11 bases, with 14 bases between the two germline ends. In germline, CDR1 is SQVTM, CDR2 ANQGSEA. The CDR3 runs 11 residues. The CDR3 DNA sequence: TGCAGCGTCCCCTGGGGGGACCAGCAGTTCTTC. Its translation: CSVPWGDQQFF.

The chain links TRBV7-9 to TRBJ1-1; perhaps TRBD1 as D (5 bases). The germline CDR1 and CDR2 sequences are SEHNR and FQNEAQ (reference sequence). Trimming removed 0 bases from V and 0 bases from J, with 8 bases in between. The CDR3 runs to 15 residues. Written as DNA, the CDR3 is TGTGCCAGCAGCTTAGCCAGACAGTTGAACACTGAAGCTTTCTTT. Its translation is CASSLARQLNTEAFF.

The chain uses TRBV6-1 and TRBJ2-3, with D tentatively TRBD1 (6 bases). The V and J ends lost 6 bases and 0 bases respectively, with 13 bases between them. CDR3 length: 15 amino acids. The germline gives CDR1 MNHNS, CDR2 SASEGT. The CDR3 bases are TGTGCCAGCAGCCGTACAGGGTACAGCACAGATACGCAGTATTTT. It is translated as CASSRTGYSTDTQYF.

V is TRBV11-2 and J is TRBJ2-7; possibly TRBD1 or TRBD2 for D (5 bases each). The germline CDR1 and CDR2 sequences are SGHAT and FQNNGV. CDR3 size: 14 residues. V was trimmed by 5 bases and J by 3 bases, leaving 14 bases between them. The CDR3 loop is CASSRAGTIYEQYF. Here the CDR3 DNA reads TGTGCCAGCAGCCGGGCCGGGACCATCTACGAGCAGTACTTC. The whole variable domain, remainder taken from reference TRBV11-2 and TRBJ2-7, is EAGVAQSPRYKIIEKRQSVAFWCNPISGHATLYWYQQILGQGPKLLIQFQNNGVVDDSQLPKDRFSAERLKGVDSTLKIQPAKLEDSAVYLCASSRAGTIYEQYFGPGTRLTVT.

The rearrangement joins TRBV7-2 to TRBJ1-1, with TRBD1 matching over 7 bases. V shed 0 bases, J shed 4 bases, and the junction held 11 bases outside the gene matches. Germline-derived CDR1 and CDR2 are SGHTA and FQGNSA. CDR3 length equals 17 residues. The CDR3 sequence is CASSLASTGVILTEAFF. CDR3 nucleotide sequence: TGTGCCAGCAGCTTAGCGTCAACAGGGGTCATCCTCACTGAAGCTTTCTTT. The full variable domain, in which reference TRBV7-2 and TRBJ1-1 provide the parts outside the CDR3, is GAGVSQSPSNKVTEKGKDVELRCDPISGHTALYWYRQSLGQGLEFLIYFQGNSAPDKSGLPSDRFSAERTGGSVSTLTIQRTQQEDSAVYLCASSLASTGVILTEAFFGQGTRLTVV.

The chain recombines TRBV7-8 with TRBJ2-5, with D possibly matching TRBD2 (5 bases). The V end lost 6 bases, the J end lost 4 bases, and 12 bases lay between the germline ends. This CDR3 spans 13 amino acids. Germline CDR1 and CDR2: SGHVS and FQNEAQ. The CDR3 DNA reads TGTGCCAGCAGGGCGGCCGGGGTAGAGACCCAGTACTTC. Its protein is CASRAAGVETQYF.

This clone was counted only a few times. V and J are TRBV18 and TRBJ1-2; D perhaps matches TRBD1 (6 bases). The germline V gene encodes CDR1 KGHSH and CDR2 LQKENI. CDR3 size: 15 residues. Between the trimmed V and J ends, which lost 5 bases and 2 bases, there was a span of 15 bases. CDR3 bases: TGTGCCAGCTCAACCACAGGGAGGCCAAACTATGGCTACACCTTC. Translation gives CASSTTGRPNYGYTF.

The sample holds one count of this clone. J is TRBJ2-7 and V is TRBV5-4; D may be TRBD1 or TRBD2 (5 bases each). In germline, CDR1 is SGHNT, CDR2 YYREEE (reference sequence). The CDR3 totals 15 residues. V gave up 2 bases and J gave up 0 bases, with 12 bases separating them. The CDR3 DNA reads as TGTGCCAGCAGCTTCTCATCGGGACGCTCCTACGAGCAGTACTTC. Protein: CASSFSSGRSYEQYF.

This chain connects TRBV11-2 to TRBJ2-7, with 8 bases matching TRBD1. Looked up from germline, CDR1 is SGHAT and CDR2 is FQNNGV. This CDR3 has 15 residues. The junction had 7 bases not matched to a gene; V was cut back by 4 bases and J by 2 bases. The CDR3 DNA reads as TGTGCCAGCAGCTCCGGGGGACAGGCCACCTACGAGCAGTACTTC. This encodes CASSSGGQATYEQYF. Full variable domain (remainder filled in from reference TRBV11-2 and TRBJ2-7): EAGVAQSPRYKIIEKRQSVAFWCNPISGHATLYWYQQILGQGPKLLIQFQNNGVVDDSQLPKDRFSAERLKGVDSTLKIQPAKLEDSAVYLCASSSGGQATYEQYFGPGTRLTVT.

The chain has TRBV6-5 and TRBJ2-6; D uncertain. The CDR3 spans 16 residues. CDR1 is MNHEY, CDR2 SVGAGI, per germline. V lost 0 bases to trimming and J lost 0 bases, with 6 bases between them. The CDR3 sequence: CASSYSQASGANVLTF. DNA of the CDR3: TGTGCCAGCAGTTACTCCCAGGCCTCTGGGGCCAACGTCCTGACTTTC.

The chain employs TRBV5-1 and TRBJ1-2; D not resolved. The CDR3 covers 15 residues. Trimming stripped 0 bases from V and 5 bases from J, with 14 bases between. CDR1 and CDR2 from the germline V gene are SGHRS and YFSETQ. CDR3 region: CASSLAAHSEYGYTF. In DNA, the CDR3 is TGCGCCAGCAGCTTGGCCGCGCACAGCGAGTATGGCTACACCTTC.